This T cell receptor beta chain was recovered during a study of T cell repertoires in cytomegalovirus infection. The wider study: CMV epitopes that were recently identified and HLA-C-restricted were used alongside well-studied HLA-B-restricted ones. Public TCR beta signatures provided an indication of both CMV infection and a matching HLA type.

TCRdb used MiXCR to reprocess the reads, holding one entry per CDR3 protein. The table shows hundreds of thousands of distinct CDR3 sequences, with 33% occurring only once. Study-level points and caveats: The cumulative frequency of public TCR beta families distinguished individuals who carried CMV together with the relevant HLA. HLA-C-restricted CMV-specific TCR beta clonotypes prevailed in the ex vivo response.

The J segment lost 8 bases and the V segment lost 0 bases, leaving 6 bases of the junction unmatched. This CDR3 contains 16 residues. Germline V lookup: CDR1 WSHSY, CDR2 SAAADI. For this clonotype: Its antigen is unknown.

The clonotype was recovered from a human donor in good health (CMV status not recorded). Some clones in this sample may be carry-over from other donors' samples. The chain uses TRBV10-2 and TRBJ1-6, with 8 bases matching TRBD1. The sequencing used cultured PBMCs, collected from culture after CMV antigen stimulation. This CDR3 reads CASSESPTDRDSPLHF. The DNA for the CDR3 is TGCGCCAGCAGTGAGTCTCCCACGGACAGGGATTCACCCCTCCACTTT.